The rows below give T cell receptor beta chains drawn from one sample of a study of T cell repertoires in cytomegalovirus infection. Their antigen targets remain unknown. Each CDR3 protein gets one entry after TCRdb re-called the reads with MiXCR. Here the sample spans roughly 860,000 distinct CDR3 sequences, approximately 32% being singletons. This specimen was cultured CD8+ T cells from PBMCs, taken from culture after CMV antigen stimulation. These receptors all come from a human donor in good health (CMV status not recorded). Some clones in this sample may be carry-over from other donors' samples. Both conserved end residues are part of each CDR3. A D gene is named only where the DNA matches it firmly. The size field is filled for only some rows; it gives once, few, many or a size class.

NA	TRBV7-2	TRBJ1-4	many	CASSFVGQGGEKLFF	TGTGCCAGCAGCTTCGTTGGGCAGGGCGGTGAAAAACTGTTTTTT
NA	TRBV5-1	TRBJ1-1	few	CASSSRDKGVNTEAFF	TGCGCCAGCAGCAGCCGGGACAAGGGGGTGAACACTGAAGCTTTCTTT
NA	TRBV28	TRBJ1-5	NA	CASSTPEGGNQPQHF	TGTGCCAGCAGCACCCCCGAGGGTGGCAATCAGCCCCAGCATTTT
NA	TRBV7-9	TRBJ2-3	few	CASSPWTVGRTDTQYF	TGTGCCAGCAGCCCGTGGACGGTGGGACGCACAGATACGCAGTATTTT
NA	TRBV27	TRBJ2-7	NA	CAAKQGSSSYEQYF	TGTGCCGCTAAACAGGGCAGTAGCTCCTACGAGCAGTACTTC
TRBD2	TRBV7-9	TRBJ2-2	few	CASIRASGGDNTGELFF	TGTGCCAGCATCCGGGCTAGCGGGGGTGATAACACCGGGGAGCTGTTTTTT
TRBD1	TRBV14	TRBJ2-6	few	CASSPGTDLSGANVLTF	TGTGCCAGCAGCCCAGGGACAGACCTCTCTGGGGCCAACGTCCTGACTTTC
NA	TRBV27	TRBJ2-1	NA	CASSSSGPHNEQFF	TGTGCCAGCAGTTCCAGCGGACCCCACAATGAGCAGTTCTTC
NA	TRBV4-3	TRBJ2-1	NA	CASSQAIRVHHNEQFF	TGCGCCAGCAGCCAAGCCATTCGGGTTCACCACAATGAGCAGTTCTTC
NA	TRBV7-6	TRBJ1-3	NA	CASSLTAGAGNTIYF	TGTGCCAGCAGCTTAACGGCAGGGGCTGGAAACACCATATATTTT
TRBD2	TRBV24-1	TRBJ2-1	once	CATSDLSTSGDNEQFF	TGTGCCACCAGTGATTTGAGCACTAGCGGGGACAATGAGCAGTTCTTC
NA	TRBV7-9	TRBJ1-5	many	CASSRLEDSNQPQHF	TGTGCCAGCAGCCGTTTAGAGGATAGCAATCAGCCCCAGCATTTT
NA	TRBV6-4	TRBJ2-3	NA	CASSDSKESVTDTQYF	TGTGCCAGCAGTGACTCGAAAGAATCAGTAACAGATACGCAGTATTTT
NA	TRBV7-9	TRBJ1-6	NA	CASSLVRPGKNSPLHF	TGTGCCAGCAGCTTAGTCCGTCCGGGGAAGAATTCACCCCTCCACTTT
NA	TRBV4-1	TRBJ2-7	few	CASSQALTGEQYF	TGCGCCAGCAGCCAAGCCTTAACCGGCGAGCAGTACTTC
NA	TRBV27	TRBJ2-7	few	CASSSSSTAWNEQYF	TGTGCCAGCAGTTCTTCATCGACGGCTTGGAATGAGCAGTACTTC